This is a list of T cell receptor beta chains from one sample in a study of blood T cell repertoires in COVID-19. Measured with immunoSEQ multiplex PCR; TCRdb has only the in-frame clones, and not every one. The profile shows roughly 80,000 clones, roughly 84% of them singletons. Sequenced material: peripheral blood. Receptors originate from an elderly woman with acute or convalescent COVID-19. CDR3s include the opening cysteine and the closing phenylalanine or tryptophan. Fields, in order: clone size, D gene, J gene, V gene, CDR3 protein, CDR3 DNA. A D gene is named only where the DNA matches it firmly. Part of the rows lack a size; the others show once, few, many or a class for expanded clones.

few TRBD2 TRBJ2-3 TRBV4-3 CASRRTTSGGAADTQYF TGCGCCAGCAGGCGTACAACTAGCGGGGGGGCTGCAGATACGCAGTATTTT
. . TRBJ2-2 TRBV18 CASSLRQSTGELFF TGTGCCAGCTCACTTCGACAGTCCACCGGGGAGCTGTTTTTT
. . TRBJ1-5 TRBV19 CASSEKQGQPQHF TGTGCCAGTAGTGAGAAACAGGGACAGCCCCAGCATTTT
. . TRBJ1-2 TRBV9 CASSVASGTNYGYTF TGTGCCAGCAGCGTAGCTTCGGGGACTAACTATGGCTACACCTTC
. . TRBJ2-1 TRBV6-4 CASSETLSTYNEQFF TGTGCCAGCAGTGAGACATTAAGCACCTACAATGAGCAGTTCTTC
. TRBD1 TRBJ2-2 TRBV28 CASRVQTGAMGELFF TGTGCCAGCAGGGTGCAAACAGGGGCTATGGGGGAGCTGTTTTTT
. TRBD2 TRBJ2-1 TRBV5-1 CASSLAKGLAGAGSEQFF TGCGCCAGCAGCTTGGCCAAAGGACTAGCGGGGGCGGGAAGTGAGCAGTTCTTC
once . TRBJ1-5 TRBV15 CATSRLENQPQHF TGTGCCACCAGCAGGTTAGAAAATCAGCCCCAGCATTTT
few . TRBJ1-5 TRBV28 CASTLGLQPQHF TGTGCCAGCACGTTGGGCCTTCAGCCCCAGCATTTT
. . TRBJ1-1 TRBV30 CAWSVRGGRGLNTEAFF TGTGCCTGGAGTGTACGAGGGGGAAGGGGATTGAACACTGAAGCTTTCTTT
. . TRBJ2-3 TRBV24-1 CATSSTGTGDTQYF TGTGCCACCAGTTCGACGGGTACTGGGGATACGCAGTATTTT